Presented here are 17 T cell receptor beta chains from one specimen sequenced in a study of beta chain features in type 1 diabetes. General study findings and limits: Researchers report that Type 1 diabetes patients had moderately but significantly shorter TCRB CDR3s across all four CD4+ subsets.

Their specific antigens are unknown. Reverse transcription of all isolated RNA meant that expressed TCRB transcripts were sequenced. The assay was immunoSEQ multiplex PCR, and TCRdb's table has in-frame clones only and misses some. The table records around 310,000 clones, about 14% of them present only once. The specimen was naive CD4+ T cells from blood. These receptor sequences come from a woman aged 18-35 years with type 1 diabetes.

The gene calls are TRBV11-2 and TRBJ2-7; 12 nucleotides align to TRBD2. Germline V gene lookup returns CDR1 SGHAT and CDR2 FQNNGV. V lost 5 bases to trimming and J lost 7 bases; unmatched junction nucleotides: 9. This CDR3 has 15 amino acids. The CDR3 here is CASSPGLAGTWEQYV. CDR3 nucleotide sequence: TGTGCCAGCAGCCCCGGACTAGCGGGGACTTGGGAGCAGTACGTC.

This clone was counted only a few times. V and J are TRBV30 and TRBJ1-1, with D perhaps matching TRBD1 (5 bases). Germline V gives CDR1 GTSNPN, CDR2 SVGIG (reference sequence). The CDR3 consists of 15 residues. Trimming removed 3 bases at V and 7 bases at J, with 21 bases between. CDR3 nucleotide sequence: TGTGCCTGGAGGGAGGGGCCTCCCCTGCTCTATGAAGCTTTCTTT. Its translation is CAWREGPPLLYEAFF.

The chain links TRBV5-4 to TRBJ2-1; D not resolved. Germline CDR1 SGHNT, CDR2 YYREEE (reference sequence). The CDR3 is made up of 13 amino acids. The germline V and J ends were trimmed by 1 base and 6 bases, with 8 bases remaining between them. The CDR3 coding sequence is TGTGCCAGCAGCTTGAAACTCCTCAATGAGCAGTTCTTC. Protein sequence: CASSLKLLNEQFF.

The chain uses TRBV28 and TRBJ2-1, with D perhaps matching TRBD2 (5 bases). Trimming left V 6 bases short and J 8 bases short, with 23 bases between. In germline, CDR1 is MDHEN, CDR2 SYDVKM. The CDR3 covers 16 residues. In nucleotides, the CDR3 is TGTGCCAGCAGCCCCCTCGGCGGGCCCCCCGGGGATGAGCAGTTCTTC. This gives the protein CASSPLGGPPGDEQFF.

The rearrangement uses TRBV5-1 and TRBJ1-2; D call uncertain. The V gene's germline CDR1 is SGHRS and CDR2 YFSETQ. Trimming cost V 2 bases and J 2 bases, with 13 bases left between them. This CDR3 has 15 residues. CDR3: CASSFSAGVNYGYTF. The DNA of the CDR3 is TGCGCCAGCAGCTTCTCAGCGGGTGTAAACTATGGCTACACCTTC.

CDR3 nucleotide sequence: TGTGCCAGCAGCCCAGGACAGGGGCACGGGAACCAGTATTTT. It is translated as CASSPGQGHGNQYF. The V and J genes are TRBV7-9 and TRBJ2-3, with 9 nucleotides matching TRBD1. J gave up 12 bases and V 5 bases, and 12 bases lay outside the gene matches. CDR3 length equals 14 residues. Germline V gene lookup returns CDR1 SEHNR and CDR2 FQNEAQ (reference sequence).

There are a few counts of this clone. This chain uses TRBV29-1 with TRBJ1-1; no clear D. In germline, CDR1 is SQVTM, CDR2 ANQGSEA. The CDR3 has 15 residues. The ends were cut back, 0 bases at V and 1 base at J, with 12 bases in the middle. In nucleotides, the CDR3 is TGCAGCGTTGAAGAACTTCCAGGCAGGAACACTGAAGCTTTCTTT. This sequence encodes CSVEELPGRNTEAFF.

The V gene is TRBV5-1, the J gene TRBJ2-3; 9 nucleotides line up with TRBD2. Losses at the gene ends were 2 bases for V and 3 bases for J; bases not matched to a gene: 1. Germline CDR1 SGHRS, CDR2 YFSETQ. The CDR3 has 14 residues. In nucleotides, the CDR3 is TGCGCCAGCAGCTTCGGACTAGCGACAGATACGCAGTATTTT. It translates to CASSFGLATDTQYF.

This sequence joins TRBV19 and TRBJ2-1; maybe TRBD2 (6 bases). V was pared by 6 bases and J by 8 bases, with 20 bases between. CDR1 and CDR2 from the germline V gene are LNHDA and SQIVND (reference sequence). The CDR3 consists of 15 residues. CDR3 residues: CASSHALTSTDEQFF. The CDR3, as DNA: TGTGCCAGTAGCCACGCCCTCACTAGCACCGATGAGCAGTTCTTC.

This chain links TRBV5-1 with TRBJ2-1; 10 bases map to TRBD1. The CDR3 covers 17 residues. Trimming took 2 bases from V and 6 from J; bases not matched to a gene: 11. Germline CDR1 reads SGHRS; CDR2 reads YFSETQ. CDR3 residues: CASSFLELGQGGNEQFF. In nucleotides, the CDR3 is TGCGCCAGCAGCTTCCTTGAGTTAGGACAGGGGGGCAATGAGCAGTTCTTC.

This clone was counted between two and nine times. The rearrangement joins TRBV18 to TRBJ1-1; possibly TRBD1 for D (6 bases). Germline V gene lookup returns CDR1 KGHSH and CDR2 LQKENI. The CDR3 has 15 residues. The V end was cut by 3 bases, the J end by 0 bases, with 11 bases between. The CDR3 DNA is TGTGCCAGCTCACCCGGACAGATCATGAACACTGAAGCTTTCTTT. This encodes CASSPGQIMNTEAFF.

This chain joins TRBV19 and TRBJ2-7; 9 nucleotides line up with TRBD1. The germline gives CDR1 LNHDA, CDR2 SQIVND (reference sequence). This CDR3 is 14 amino acids long. V dropped 9 bases and J dropped 1; count of bases not matched to a gene: 7. CDR3: CARTQGALSYEQYV. The DNA for the CDR3 is TGTGCCAGGACACAGGGGGCCCTATCCTACGAGCAGTACGTC.

This chain connects TRBV23-1 to TRBJ2-1; 16 nucleotides align to TRBD2. TRBV23-1 is recorded as an ORF, its role being uncertain. The trim removed 4 bases at V and 4 bases at J, leaving 7 bases unmatched. CDR3 size: 18 residues. This CDR3 reads CASSRGLAGGDLYNEQFF. The CDR3 DNA sequence: TGCGCCAGCAGTCGGGGACTAGCGGGAGGGGACCTTTACAATGAGCAGTTCTTC.

This clone was seen only a few times. The CDR3 here is CASSLGTSKNTGELFF. The CDR3 region has the DNA TGTGCCAGCAGCTTGGGGACATCCAAAAACACCGGGGAGCTGTTTTTT. This chain joins TRBV5-4 and TRBJ2-2; a possible D gene is TRBD1 (5 bases). The CDR3 has 16 amino acids. V dropped 0 bases and J dropped 2 bases, with 11 bases sitting between them. Germline V CDR1 and CDR2: SGHNT, YYREEE (reference sequence).

This clone showed up just a few times. V is TRBV28 and J is TRBJ2-3; TRBD1 matches 10 bases. The CDR3 has 15 amino acids. Germline V gene sequence: CDR1 MDHEN, CDR2 SYDVKM. The J segment lost 6 bases and the V segment lost 2 bases, leaving 5 bases of the junction unmatched. The DNA for the CDR3 is TGTGCCAGCAGTTTAGGGGGACAGGGGATGGATACGCAGTATTTT. This codes for CASSLGGQGMDTQYF.

The chain combines TRBV4-3 with TRBJ2-2; D unclear. The V and J ends lost 2 bases and 5 bases respectively, with 6 bases between them. Looked up from germline, CDR1 is LGHNA and CDR2 is YSLEER. The CDR3 covers 13 residues. The CDR3 DNA follows: TGCGCCAGCAGCCAATACAGAACCGGGGAGCTGTTTTTT. Translated: CASSQYRTGELFF.

There are a few counts of this clone. This chain uses TRBV7-2 with TRBJ2-2, with TRBD2 as a possible D gene (6 bases). CDR1 is SGHTA, CDR2 FQGNSA, per germline. V lost 4 bases to trimming and J lost 3 bases, with 24 bases between them. The length of the CDR3 is 19 residues. CDR3 amino acids: CASSSDRKSRWEDTGELFF. In DNA, the CDR3 is TGTGCCAGCAGCTCAGACCGGAAGTCGCGGTGGGAGGACACCGGGGAGCTGTTTTTT.